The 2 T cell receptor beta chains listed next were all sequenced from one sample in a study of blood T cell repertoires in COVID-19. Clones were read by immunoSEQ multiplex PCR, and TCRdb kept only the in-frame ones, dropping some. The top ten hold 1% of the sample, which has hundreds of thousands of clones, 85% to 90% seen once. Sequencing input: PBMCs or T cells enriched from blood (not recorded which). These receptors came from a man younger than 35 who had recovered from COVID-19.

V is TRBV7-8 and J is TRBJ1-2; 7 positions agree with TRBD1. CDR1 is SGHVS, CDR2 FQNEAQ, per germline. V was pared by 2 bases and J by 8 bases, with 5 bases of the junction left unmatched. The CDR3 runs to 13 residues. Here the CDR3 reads CASSLFQGDGYTF. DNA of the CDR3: TGTGCCAGCAGCTTATTTCAGGGGGACGGCTACACCTTC.

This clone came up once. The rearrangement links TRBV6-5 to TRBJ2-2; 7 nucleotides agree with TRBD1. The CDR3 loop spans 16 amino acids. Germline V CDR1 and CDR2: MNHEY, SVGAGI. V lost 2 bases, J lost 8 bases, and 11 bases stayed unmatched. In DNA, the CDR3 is TGTGCCAGCAGTTACCGGCGGACAGGCCAGGTTGGGGAGCTGTTTTTT. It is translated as CASSYRRTGQVGELFF.